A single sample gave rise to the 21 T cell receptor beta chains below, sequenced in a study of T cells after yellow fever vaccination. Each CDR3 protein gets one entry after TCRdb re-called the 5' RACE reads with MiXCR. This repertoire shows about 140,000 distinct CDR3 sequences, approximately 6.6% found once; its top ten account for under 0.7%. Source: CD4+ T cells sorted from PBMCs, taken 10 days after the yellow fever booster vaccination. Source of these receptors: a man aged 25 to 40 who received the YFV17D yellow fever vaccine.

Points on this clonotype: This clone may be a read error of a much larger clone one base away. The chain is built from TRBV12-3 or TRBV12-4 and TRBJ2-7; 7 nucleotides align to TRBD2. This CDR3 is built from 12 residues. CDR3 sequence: CTSRRGTTEQYF. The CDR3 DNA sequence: TGTACCAGCAGACGCGGGACTACCGAGCAGTACTTC.

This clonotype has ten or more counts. The CDR3, as DNA: TGTGCCAGCACACTCGAAAATAACTATGGCTACACCTTC. It encodes CASTLENNYGYTF. J is TRBJ1-2 and V is TRBV6-2 or TRBV6-3; the D is unclear. The V end was cut by 7 bases, the J end by 1 base, with 10 bases between. CDR1 is MNHEY, CDR2 SVGEGT, per germline. The CDR3 is 13 residues long.

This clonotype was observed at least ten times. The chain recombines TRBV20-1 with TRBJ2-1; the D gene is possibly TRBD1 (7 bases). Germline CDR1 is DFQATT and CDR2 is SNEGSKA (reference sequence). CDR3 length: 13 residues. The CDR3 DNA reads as TGCAGCCCCAGCCAGGGGGGTTACAATGAGCAGTTCTTC. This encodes CSPSQGGYNEQFF.

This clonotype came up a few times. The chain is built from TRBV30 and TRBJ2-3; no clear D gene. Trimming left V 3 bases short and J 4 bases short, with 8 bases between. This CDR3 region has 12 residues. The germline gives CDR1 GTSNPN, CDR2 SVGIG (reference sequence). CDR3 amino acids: CAWRIAADTQYF. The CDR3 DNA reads TGTGCCTGGAGAATAGCCGCAGATACGCAGTATTTT. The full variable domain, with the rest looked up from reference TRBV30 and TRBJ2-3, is SQTIHQWPATLVQPVGSPLSLECTVEGTSNPNLYWYRQAAGRGLQLLFYSVGIGQISSEVPQNLSASRPQDRQFILSSKKLLLSDSGFYLCAWRIAADTQYFGPGTRLTVL.

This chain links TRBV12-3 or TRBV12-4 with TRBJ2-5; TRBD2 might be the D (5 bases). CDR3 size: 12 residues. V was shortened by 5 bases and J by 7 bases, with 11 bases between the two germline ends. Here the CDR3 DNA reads TGTGCCAGCAGTCTCTCTGGGAGGACCCAGTACTTC. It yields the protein CASSLSGRTQYF.

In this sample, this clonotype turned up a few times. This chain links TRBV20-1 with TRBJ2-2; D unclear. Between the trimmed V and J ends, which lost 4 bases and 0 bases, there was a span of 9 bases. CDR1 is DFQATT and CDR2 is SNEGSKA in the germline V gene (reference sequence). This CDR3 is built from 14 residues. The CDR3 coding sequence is TGCAGTGCTACACCGACGTCGAACACCGGGGAGCTGTTTTTT. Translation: CSATPTSNTGELFF.

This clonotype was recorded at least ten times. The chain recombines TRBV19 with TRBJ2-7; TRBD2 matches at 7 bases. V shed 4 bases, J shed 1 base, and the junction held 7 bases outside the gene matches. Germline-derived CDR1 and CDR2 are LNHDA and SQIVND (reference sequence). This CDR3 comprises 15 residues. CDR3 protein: CASSTGLKGSYEQYF. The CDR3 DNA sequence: TGTGCCAGTAGTACGGGACTAAAAGGATCCTACGAGCAGTACTTC.

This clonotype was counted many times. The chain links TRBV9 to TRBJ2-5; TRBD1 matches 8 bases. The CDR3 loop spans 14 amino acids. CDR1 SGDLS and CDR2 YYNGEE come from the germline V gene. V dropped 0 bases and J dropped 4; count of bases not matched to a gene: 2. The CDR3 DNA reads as TGTGCCAGCAGCGTAGAAGGACAGGGAGAGACCCAGTACTTC. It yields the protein CASSVEGQGETQYF.

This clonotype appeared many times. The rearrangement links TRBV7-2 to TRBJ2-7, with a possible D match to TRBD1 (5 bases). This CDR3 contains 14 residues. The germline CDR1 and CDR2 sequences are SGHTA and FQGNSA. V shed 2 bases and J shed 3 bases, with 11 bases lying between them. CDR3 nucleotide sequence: TGTGCCAGCAGCTTACAGGGATCGAGCTACGAGCAGTACTTC. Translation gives CASSLQGSSYEQYF.

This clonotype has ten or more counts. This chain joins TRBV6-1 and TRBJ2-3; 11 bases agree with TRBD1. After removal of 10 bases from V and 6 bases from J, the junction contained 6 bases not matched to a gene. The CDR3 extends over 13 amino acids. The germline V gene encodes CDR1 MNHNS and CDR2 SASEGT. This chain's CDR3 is CAIGQGATDTQYF. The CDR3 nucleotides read TGTGCCATCGGACAGGGGGCGACGGATACGCAGTATTTT.

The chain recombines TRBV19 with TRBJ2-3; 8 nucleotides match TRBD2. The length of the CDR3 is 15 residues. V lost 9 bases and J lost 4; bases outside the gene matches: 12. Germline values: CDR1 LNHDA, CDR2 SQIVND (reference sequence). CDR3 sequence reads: CARRLSGSAADTQYF. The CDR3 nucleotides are TGTGCCAGGAGACTGAGCGGGAGCGCGGCAGATACGCAGTATTTT.

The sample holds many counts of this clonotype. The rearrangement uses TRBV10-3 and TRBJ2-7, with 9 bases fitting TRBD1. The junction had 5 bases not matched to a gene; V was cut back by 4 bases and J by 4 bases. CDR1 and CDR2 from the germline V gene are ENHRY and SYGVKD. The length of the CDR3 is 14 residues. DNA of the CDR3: TGTGCCATCAGTGGGGGACAGGGAGGGTACGAGCAGTACTTC. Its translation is CAISGGQGGYEQYF.

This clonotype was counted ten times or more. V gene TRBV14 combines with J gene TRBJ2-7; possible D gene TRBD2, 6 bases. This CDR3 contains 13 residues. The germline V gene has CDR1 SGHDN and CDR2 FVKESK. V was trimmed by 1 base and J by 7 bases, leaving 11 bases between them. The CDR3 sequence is CASSQVSGGEQYF. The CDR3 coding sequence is TGTGCCAGCAGCCAAGTAAGTGGAGGGGAGCAGTACTTC.

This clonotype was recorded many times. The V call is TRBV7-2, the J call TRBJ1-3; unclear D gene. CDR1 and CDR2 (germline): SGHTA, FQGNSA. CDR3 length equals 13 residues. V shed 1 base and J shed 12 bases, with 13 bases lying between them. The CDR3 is CASSLDPNGDIYF. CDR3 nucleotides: TGTGCCAGCAGCTTAGACCCGAATGGGGACATATATTTT.

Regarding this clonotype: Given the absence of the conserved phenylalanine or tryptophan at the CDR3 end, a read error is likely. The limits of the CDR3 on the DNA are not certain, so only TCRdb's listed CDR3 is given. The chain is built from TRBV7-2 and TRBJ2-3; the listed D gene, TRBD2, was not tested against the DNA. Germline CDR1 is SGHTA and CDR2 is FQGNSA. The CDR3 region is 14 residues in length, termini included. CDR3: CASSATPSGAQIRI.

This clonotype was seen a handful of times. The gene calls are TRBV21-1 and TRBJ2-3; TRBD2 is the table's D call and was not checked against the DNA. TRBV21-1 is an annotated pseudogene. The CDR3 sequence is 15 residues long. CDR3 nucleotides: TGTGCCAGCAGCAAAGCTAGCAGGACGATGGATACGCAGTATTTT. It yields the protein CASSKASRTMDTQYF.

The CDR3 protein is CAISEFFRTEAFF. The CDR3 nucleotides are TGTGCCATCAGTGAGTTCTTCAGGACTGAAGCTTTCTTT. This chain links TRBV10-3 with TRBJ1-1, with D unresolved. Germline assignment: CDR1 ENHRY and CDR2 SYGVKD. CDR3 length: 13 residues. V gave up 1 base and J gave up 5 bases, with 8 bases separating them.

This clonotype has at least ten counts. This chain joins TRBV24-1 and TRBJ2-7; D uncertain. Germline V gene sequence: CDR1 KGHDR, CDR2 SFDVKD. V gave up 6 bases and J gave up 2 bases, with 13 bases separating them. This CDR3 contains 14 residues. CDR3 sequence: CATSPGRPPYEQYF. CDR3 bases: TGTGCCACCAGTCCTGGCAGGCCACCCTACGAGCAGTACTTC.

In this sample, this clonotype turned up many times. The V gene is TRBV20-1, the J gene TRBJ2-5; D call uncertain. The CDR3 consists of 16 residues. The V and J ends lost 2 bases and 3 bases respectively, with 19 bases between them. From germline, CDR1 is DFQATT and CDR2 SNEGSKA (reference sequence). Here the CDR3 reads CSARRVAWSREETQYF. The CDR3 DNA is TGCAGTGCTAGAAGGGTCGCCTGGAGTCGGGAAGAGACCCAGTACTTC.

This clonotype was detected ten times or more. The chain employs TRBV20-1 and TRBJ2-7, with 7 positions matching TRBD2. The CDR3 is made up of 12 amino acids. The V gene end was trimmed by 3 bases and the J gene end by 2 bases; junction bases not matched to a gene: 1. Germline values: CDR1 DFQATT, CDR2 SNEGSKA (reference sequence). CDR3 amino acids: CSASAGAYEQYF. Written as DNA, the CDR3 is TGCAGTGCTAGTGCGGGGGCCTACGAGCAGTACTTC.

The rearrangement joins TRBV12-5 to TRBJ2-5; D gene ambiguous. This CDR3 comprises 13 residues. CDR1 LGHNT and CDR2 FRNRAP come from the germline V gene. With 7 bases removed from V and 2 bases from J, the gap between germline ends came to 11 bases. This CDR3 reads CASERSYQETQYF. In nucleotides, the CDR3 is TGTGCTAGTGAACGTAGTTATCAAGAGACCCAGTACTTC.